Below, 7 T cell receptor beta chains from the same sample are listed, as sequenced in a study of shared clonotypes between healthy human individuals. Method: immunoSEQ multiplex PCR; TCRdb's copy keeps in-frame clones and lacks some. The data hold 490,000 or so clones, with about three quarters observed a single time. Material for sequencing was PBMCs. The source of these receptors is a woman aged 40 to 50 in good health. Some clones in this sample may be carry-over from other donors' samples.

The CDR3 here is CASSPGTGIWNEQFF. The CDR3 DNA reads TGTGCCAGTAGTCCCGGGACTGGAATATGGAATGAGCAGTTCTTC. V gene TRBV19 combines with J gene TRBJ2-1; a weak D match, TRBD2 (6 bases). V lost 5 bases and J lost 7, with 18 bases in between. Germline CDR1 reads LNHDA; CDR2 reads SQIVND (reference sequence). This CDR3 is built from 15 residues.

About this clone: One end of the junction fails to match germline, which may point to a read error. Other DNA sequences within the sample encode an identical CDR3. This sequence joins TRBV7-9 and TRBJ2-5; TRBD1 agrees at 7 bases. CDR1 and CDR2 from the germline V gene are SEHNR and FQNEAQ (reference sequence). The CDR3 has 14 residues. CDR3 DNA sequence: TGCGCCAGCAGCTTTGGGACAGTCCAAGAGACCCAGTACTTC. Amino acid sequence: CASSFGTVQETQYF.

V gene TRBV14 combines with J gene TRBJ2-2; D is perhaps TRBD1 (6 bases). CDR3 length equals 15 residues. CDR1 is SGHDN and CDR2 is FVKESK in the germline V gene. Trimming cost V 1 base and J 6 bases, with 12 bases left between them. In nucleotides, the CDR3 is TGTGCCAGCAGCCAAGGGGGGCTAGCATCCGGGGAGCTGTTTTTT. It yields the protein CASSQGGLASGELFF.

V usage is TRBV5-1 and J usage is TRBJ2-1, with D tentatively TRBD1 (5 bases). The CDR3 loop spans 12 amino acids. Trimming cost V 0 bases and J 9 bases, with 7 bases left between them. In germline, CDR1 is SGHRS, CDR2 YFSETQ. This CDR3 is CASSLVDSEQFF. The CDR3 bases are TGCGCCAGCAGCTTGGTTGACAGTGAGCAGTTCTTC.

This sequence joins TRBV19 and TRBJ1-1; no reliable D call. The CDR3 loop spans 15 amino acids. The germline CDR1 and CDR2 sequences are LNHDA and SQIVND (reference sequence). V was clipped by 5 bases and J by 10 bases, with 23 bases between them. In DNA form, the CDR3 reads TGTGCCAGTAGTCCCCAGTATCTGGGGTTTGGCGGAGCTTTCTTT. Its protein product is CASSPQYLGFGGAFF. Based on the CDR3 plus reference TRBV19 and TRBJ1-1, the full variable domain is DGGITQSPKYLFRKEGQNVTLSCEQNLNHDAMYWYRQDPGQGLRLIYYSQIVNDFQKGDIAEGYSVSREKKESFPLTVTSAQKNPTAFYLCASSPQYLGFGGAFFGQGTRLTVV.

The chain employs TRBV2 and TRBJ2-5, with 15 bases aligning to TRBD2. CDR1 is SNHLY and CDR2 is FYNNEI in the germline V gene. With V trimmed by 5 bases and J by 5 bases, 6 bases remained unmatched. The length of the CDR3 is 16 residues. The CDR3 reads CASSPGLAGGRETQYF. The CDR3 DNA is TGTGCCAGCAGTCCGGGACTAGCGGGAGGACGGGAGACCCAGTACTTC.

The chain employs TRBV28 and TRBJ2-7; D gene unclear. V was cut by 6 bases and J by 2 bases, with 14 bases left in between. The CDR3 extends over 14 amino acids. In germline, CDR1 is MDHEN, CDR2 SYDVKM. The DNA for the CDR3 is TGTGCCAGCAGCCCCCGACTGCTGACCTACGAGCAGTACTTC. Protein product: CASSPRLLTYEQYF.